This TCR beta chain appears in the sequencing data of a study of cytomegalovirus exposure and HLA in healthy donors. This clone was detected once. CDR1 is SNHLY and CDR2 is FYNNEI in the germline V gene. Between the trimmed V and J ends, which lost 7 bases and 10 bases, there was a span of 22 bases. The CDR3 is made up of 15 amino acids. Use of 60 Vbeta and 13 Jbeta primers characterized the PCR. Only in-frame clones appear in the TCRdb table, and some are missing; sequencing was by immunoSEQ multiplex PCR. The table lists under 200,000 clones, 80% to 90% of them singletons. The sample consisted of PBMCs. This TCR was sampled from a man aged 18-30 years in good health and CMV-seropositive. V is TRBV2 and J is TRBJ1-4; no reliable D call. The CDR3 is CASTWEGSAPSKLFF. The CDR3 DNA reads TGTGCCAGCACCTGGGAGGGATCAGCCCCTTCAAAACTGTTTTTT.